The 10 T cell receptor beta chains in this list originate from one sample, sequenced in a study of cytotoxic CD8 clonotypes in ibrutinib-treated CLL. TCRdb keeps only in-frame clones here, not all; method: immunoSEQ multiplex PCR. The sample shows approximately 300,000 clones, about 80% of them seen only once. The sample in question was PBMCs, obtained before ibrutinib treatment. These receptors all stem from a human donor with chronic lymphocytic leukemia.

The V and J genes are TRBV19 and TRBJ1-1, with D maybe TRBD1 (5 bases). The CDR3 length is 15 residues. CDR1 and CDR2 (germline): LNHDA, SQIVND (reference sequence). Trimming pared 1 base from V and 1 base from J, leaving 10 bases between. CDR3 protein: CASSIVYGGNTEAFF. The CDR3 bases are TGTGCCAGTAGTATAGTTTATGGGGGGAACACTGAAGCTTTCTTT.

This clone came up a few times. CDR3 residues: CASSKLAGAYNEQFF. CDR3 nucleotide sequence: TGTGCCAGCAGCAAGCTAGCGGGAGCTTACAATGAGCAGTTCTTC. This rearrangement joins TRBV11-2 to TRBJ2-1, with 10 bases that match TRBD2. Germline lookup yields CDR1 SGHAT and CDR2 FQNNGV. V shed 5 bases, J shed 4 bases, and the junction held 5 bases outside the gene matches. The CDR3 loop spans 15 amino acids.

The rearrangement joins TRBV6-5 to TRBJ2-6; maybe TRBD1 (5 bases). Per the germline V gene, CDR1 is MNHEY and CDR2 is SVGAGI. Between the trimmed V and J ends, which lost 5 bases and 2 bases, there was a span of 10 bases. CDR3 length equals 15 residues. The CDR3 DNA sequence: TGTGCCAGCAGTCTGGACATCGCTGGGGCCAACGTCCTGACTTTC. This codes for CASSLDIAGANVLTF.

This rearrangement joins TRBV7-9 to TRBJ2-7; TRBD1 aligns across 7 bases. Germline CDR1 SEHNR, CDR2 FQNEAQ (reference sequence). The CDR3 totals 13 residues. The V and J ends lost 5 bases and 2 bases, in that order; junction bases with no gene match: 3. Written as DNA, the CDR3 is TGTGCCAGCAGCCCGACAGGGACCTACGAGCAGTACTTC. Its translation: CASSPTGTYEQYF.

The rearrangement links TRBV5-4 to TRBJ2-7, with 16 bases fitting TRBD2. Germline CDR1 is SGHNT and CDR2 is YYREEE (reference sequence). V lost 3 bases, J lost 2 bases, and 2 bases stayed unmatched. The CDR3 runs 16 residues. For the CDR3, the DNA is TGTGCCAGCAGCTGGGGACTAGCGGGGGGGACCTACGAGCAGTACTTC. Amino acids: CASSWGLAGGTYEQYF.

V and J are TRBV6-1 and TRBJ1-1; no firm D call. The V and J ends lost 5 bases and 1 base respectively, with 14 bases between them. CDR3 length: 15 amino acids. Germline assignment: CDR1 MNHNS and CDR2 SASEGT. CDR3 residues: CASSLGMGRNTEAFF. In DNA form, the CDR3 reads TGTGCCAGCAGTTTAGGAATGGGCAGGAACACTGAAGCTTTCTTT.

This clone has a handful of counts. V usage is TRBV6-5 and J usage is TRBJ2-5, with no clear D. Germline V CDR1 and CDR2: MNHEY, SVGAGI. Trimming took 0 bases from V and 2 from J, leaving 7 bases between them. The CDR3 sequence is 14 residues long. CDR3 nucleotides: TGTGCCAGCAGTTACTCGACCCAGCAAGAGACCCAGTACTTC. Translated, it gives CASSYSTQQETQYF.

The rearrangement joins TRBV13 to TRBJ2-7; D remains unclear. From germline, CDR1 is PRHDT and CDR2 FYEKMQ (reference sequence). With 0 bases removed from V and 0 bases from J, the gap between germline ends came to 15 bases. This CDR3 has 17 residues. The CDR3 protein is CASSLGLSSTSSYEQYF. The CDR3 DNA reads TGTGCCAGCAGCTTAGGGCTTAGCAGTACGAGCTCCTACGAGCAGTACTTC.

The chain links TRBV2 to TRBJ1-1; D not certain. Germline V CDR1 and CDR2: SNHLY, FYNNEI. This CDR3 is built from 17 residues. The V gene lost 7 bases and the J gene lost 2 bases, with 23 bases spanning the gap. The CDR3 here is CASTPSARLPVNTEAFF. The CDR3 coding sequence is TGTGCCAGCACACCTTCAGCACGTCTTCCTGTTAACACTGAAGCTTTCTTT.

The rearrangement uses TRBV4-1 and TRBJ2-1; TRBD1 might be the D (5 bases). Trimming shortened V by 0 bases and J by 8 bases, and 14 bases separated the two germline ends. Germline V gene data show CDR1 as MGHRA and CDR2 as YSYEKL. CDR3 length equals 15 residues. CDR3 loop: CASSQDLVQGHEQFF. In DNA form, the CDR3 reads TGCGCCAGCAGCCAAGATTTGGTGCAGGGCCATGAGCAGTTCTTC.